This T cell receptor beta chain derives from a study of OX40 agonist ivuxolimab in advanced cancers. V lost 3 bases and J lost 6; bases outside the gene matches: 4. In germline, CDR1 is LNHDA, CDR2 SQIVND (reference sequence). CDR3 length equals 14 residues. Clones were sequenced by immunoSEQ multiplex PCR, and TCRdb holds only the in-frame ones, with some missing. The sample consists of about 48,000 clones, approximately 81% of them appearing once. This sample comprised CD4+ or CD8+ T cells sorted from blood, obtained in a trial of the OX40 agonist ivuxolimab. This sequence was found in an adult with an advanced solid tumor such as melanoma, head and neck, liver or kidney cancer. J is TRBJ2-4 and V is TRBV19; 8 nucleotides agree with TRBD2. The CDR3: CASSMRGAGNIQYF. Written as DNA, the CDR3 is TGTGCCAGTAGTATGCGGGGGGCTGGAAACATTCAGTACTTC.